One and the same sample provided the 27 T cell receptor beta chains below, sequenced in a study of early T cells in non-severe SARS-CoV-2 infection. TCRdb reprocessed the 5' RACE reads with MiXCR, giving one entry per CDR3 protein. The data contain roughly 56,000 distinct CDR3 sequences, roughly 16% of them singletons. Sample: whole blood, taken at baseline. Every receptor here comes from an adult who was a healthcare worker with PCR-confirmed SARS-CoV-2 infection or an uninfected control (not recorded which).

The CDR3 protein is CSARDLGDPTNEKLFF. CDR3 sequence (DNA): TGCAGTGCTAGAGATCTCGGGGACCCAACTAATGAAAAACTGTTTTTT. V is TRBV20-1 and J is TRBJ1-4; D might be TRBD1 (5 bases). Germline-derived CDR1 and CDR2 are DFQATT and SNEGSKA (reference sequence). The CDR3 spans 16 residues. Trimming stripped 0 bases from V and 0 bases from J, with 11 bases between.

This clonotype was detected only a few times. The CDR3 region is CATTKDSGYEQYF. The CDR3 DNA sequence: TGTGCCACCACAAAGGACAGCGGCTACGAGCAGTACTTC. This chain links TRBV7-9 with TRBJ2-7, with D possibly matching TRBD1 (6 bases). In germline, CDR1 is SEHNR, CDR2 FQNEAQ (reference sequence). The CDR3 extends over 13 amino acids. With 10 bases removed from V and 3 bases from J, the gap between germline ends came to 16 bases. The full variable domain, with the rest looked up from reference TRBV7-9 and TRBJ2-7, is DTGVSQNPRHKITKRGQNVTFRCDPISEHNRLYWYRQTLGQGPEFLTYFQNEAQLEKSRLLSDRFSAERPKGSFSTLEIQRTEQGDSAMYLCATTKDSGYEQYFGPGTRLTVT.

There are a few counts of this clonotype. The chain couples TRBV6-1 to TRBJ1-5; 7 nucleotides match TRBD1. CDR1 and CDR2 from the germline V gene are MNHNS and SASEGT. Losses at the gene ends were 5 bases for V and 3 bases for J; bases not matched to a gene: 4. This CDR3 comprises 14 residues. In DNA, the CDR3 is TGTGCCAGCAGTAGGGACAGAAACAATCAGCCCCAGCATTTT. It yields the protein CASSRDRNNQPQHF.

CDR3 sequence: CASSLSTSGTYEQYF. The CDR3 nucleotides are TGTGCCAGCAGTTTGTCGACTAGCGGGACCTACGAGCAGTACTTC. V usage is TRBV27 and J usage is TRBJ2-7; TRBD2 agrees at 11 bases. Germline trimming cut 3 bases from V and 2 bases from J; bases unmatched to any gene: 3. CDR3 length equals 15 residues. The germline V gene has CDR1 MNHEY and CDR2 SMNVEV (reference sequence).

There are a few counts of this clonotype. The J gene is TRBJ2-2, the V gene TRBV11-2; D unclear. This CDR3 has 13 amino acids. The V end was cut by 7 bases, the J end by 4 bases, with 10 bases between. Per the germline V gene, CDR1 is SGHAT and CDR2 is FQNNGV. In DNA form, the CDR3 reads TGTGCCAGCACCTTCACCGGCACCGGGGAGCTGTTTTTT. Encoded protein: CASTFTGTGELFF.

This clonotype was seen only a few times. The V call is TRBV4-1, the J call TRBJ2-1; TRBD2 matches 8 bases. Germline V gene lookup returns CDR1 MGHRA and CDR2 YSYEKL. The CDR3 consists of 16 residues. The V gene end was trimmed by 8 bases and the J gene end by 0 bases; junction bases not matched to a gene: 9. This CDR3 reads CASSGVGLGSYNEQFF. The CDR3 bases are TGCGCCAGCTCCGGGGTGGGACTAGGCTCCTACAATGAGCAGTTCTTC.

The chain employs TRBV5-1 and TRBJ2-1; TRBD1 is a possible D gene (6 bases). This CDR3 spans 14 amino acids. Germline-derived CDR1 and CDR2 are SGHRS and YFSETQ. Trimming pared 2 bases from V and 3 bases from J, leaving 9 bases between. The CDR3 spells CASSFPTGYNEQFF. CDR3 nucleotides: TGCGCCAGCAGCTTTCCGACAGGCTACAATGAGCAGTTCTTC.

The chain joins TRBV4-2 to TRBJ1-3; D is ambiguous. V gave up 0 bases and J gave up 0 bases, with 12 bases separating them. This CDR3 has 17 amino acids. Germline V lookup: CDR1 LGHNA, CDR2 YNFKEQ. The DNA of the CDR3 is TGTGCCAGCAGCCAAGAGTTCCTCAGCCGCTCTGGAAACACCATATATTTT. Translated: CASSQEFLSRSGNTIYF.

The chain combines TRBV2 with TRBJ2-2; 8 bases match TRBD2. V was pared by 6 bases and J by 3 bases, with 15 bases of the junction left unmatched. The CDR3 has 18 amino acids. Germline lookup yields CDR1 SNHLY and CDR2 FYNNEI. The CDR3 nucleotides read TGTGCCAGCAGCGGCAACCAGCTCAGCGGGGGAGACACCGGGGAGCTGTTTTTT. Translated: CASSGNQLSGGDTGELFF.

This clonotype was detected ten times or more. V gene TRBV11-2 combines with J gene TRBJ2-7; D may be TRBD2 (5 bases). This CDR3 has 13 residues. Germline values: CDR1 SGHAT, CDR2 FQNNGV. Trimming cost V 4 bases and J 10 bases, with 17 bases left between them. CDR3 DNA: TGTGCCAGCAGCTCCAACCGGGAAGGACGCCAGTACTTC. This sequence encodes CASSSNREGRQYF.

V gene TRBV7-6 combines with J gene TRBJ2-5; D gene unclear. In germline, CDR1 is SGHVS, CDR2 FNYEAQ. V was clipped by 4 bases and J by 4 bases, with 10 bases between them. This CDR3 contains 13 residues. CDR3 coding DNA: TGTGCCAGCAGCTCACCGGACGTAGAGACCCAGTACTTC. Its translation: CASSSPDVETQYF. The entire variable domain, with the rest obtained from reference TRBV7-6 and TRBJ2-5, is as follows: GAGVSQSPRYKVTKRGQDVALRCDPISGHVSLYWYRQALGQGPEFLTYFNYEAQQDKSGLPNDRFSAERPEGSISTLTIQRTEQRDSAMYRCASSSPDVETQYFGPGTRLLVL.

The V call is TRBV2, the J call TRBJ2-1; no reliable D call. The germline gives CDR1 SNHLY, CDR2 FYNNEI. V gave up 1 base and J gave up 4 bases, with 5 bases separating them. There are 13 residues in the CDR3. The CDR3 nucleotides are TGTGCCAGCAGTGAAGATGTGTACAATGAGCAGTTCTTC. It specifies CASSEDVYNEQFF.

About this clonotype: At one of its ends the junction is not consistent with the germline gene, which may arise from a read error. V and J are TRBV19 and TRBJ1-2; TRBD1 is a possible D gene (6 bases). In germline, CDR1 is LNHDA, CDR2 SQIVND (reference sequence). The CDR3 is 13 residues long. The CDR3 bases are TGTGCCAGTAGAATAGACAGGAACTATGGCTACACCTTC. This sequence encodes CASRIDRNYGYTF.

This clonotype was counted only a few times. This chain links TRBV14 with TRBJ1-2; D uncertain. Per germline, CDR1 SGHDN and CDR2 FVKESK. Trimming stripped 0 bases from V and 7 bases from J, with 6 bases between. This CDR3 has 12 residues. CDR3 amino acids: CASSQDQVGYTF. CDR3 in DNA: TGTGCCAGCAGCCAAGACCAGGTTGGCTACACCTTC. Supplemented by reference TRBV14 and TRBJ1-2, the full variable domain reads EAGVTQFPSHSVIEKGQTVTLRCDPISGHDNLYWYRRVMGKEIKFLLHFVKESKQDESGMPNNRFLAERTGGTYSTLKVQPAELEDSGVYFCASSQDQVGYTFGSGTRLTVV.

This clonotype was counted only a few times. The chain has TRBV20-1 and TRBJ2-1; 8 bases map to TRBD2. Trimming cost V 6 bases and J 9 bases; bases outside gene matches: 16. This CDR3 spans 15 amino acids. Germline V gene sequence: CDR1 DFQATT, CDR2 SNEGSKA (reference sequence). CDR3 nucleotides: TGCAGTGCCCGAGGAGGGAGCGGGAGCGTTGCTGAGCAGTTCTTC. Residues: CSARGGSGSVAEQFF.

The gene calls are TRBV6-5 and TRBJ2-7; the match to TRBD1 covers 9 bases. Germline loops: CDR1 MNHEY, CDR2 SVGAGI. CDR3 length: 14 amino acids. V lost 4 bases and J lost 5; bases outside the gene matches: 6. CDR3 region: CASSSGTGWNEQYF. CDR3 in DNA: TGTGCCAGCAGTTCGGGGACAGGGTGGAACGAGCAGTACTTC.

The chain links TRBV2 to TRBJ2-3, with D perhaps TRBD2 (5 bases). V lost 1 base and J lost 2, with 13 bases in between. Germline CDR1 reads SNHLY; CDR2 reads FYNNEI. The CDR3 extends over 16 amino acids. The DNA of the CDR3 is TGTGCCAGCAGTGAAGGGCCAGCGGCGAACACAGATACGCAGTATTTT. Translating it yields CASSEGPAANTDTQYF.

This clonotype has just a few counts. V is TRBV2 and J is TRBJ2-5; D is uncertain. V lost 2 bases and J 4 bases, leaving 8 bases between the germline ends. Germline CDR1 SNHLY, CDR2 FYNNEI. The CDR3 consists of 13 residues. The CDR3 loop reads CASSEFKPETQYF. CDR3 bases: TGTGCCAGCAGTGAATTCAAGCCAGAGACCCAGTACTTC.

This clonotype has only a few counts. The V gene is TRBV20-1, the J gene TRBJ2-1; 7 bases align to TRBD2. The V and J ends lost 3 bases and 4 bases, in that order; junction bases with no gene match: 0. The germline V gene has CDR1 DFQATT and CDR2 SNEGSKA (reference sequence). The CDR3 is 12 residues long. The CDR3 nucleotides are TGCAGTGCTAGCGGGAGGTACAATGAGCAGTTCTTC. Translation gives CSASGRYNEQFF.

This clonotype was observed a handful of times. CDR3 sequence: CSASRQGLAKNIQYF. CDR3 bases: TGCAGTGCTAGTAGACAGGGGTTAGCCAAAAACATTCAGTACTTC. The J gene is TRBJ2-4, the V gene TRBV20-1; 8 bases are a match to TRBD1. Trimming cost V 3 bases and J 0 bases; bases outside gene matches: 4. In germline, CDR1 is DFQATT, CDR2 SNEGSKA (reference sequence). This CDR3 is built from 15 residues.

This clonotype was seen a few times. This chain's CDR3 is CASSLSQGYRGYEQYF. The CDR3 DNA follows: TGTGCCAGCAGCTTATCACAGGGATATCGAGGGTACGAGCAGTACTTC. The chain is built from TRBV7-8 and TRBJ2-7; D possibly corresponds to TRBD1 (6 bases). The V end was cut by 2 bases, the J end by 4 bases, with 18 bases between. Germline CDR1 reads SGHVS; CDR2 reads FQNEAQ. There are 16 residues in the CDR3.

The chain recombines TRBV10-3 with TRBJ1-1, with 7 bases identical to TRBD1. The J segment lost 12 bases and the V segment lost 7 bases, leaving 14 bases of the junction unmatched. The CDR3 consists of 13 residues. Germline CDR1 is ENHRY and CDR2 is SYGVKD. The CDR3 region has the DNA TGTGCCATCACCGAGGGGGCTAACGGGCGGTCTTTCTTT. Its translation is CAITEGANGRSFF.

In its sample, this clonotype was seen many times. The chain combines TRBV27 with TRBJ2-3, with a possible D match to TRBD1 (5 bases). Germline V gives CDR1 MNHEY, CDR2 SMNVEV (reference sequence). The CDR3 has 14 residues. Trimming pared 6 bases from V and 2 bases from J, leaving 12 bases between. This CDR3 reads CASRLRQFTDTQYF. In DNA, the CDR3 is TGTGCCAGCAGGCTACGACAGTTCACAGATACGCAGTATTTT.

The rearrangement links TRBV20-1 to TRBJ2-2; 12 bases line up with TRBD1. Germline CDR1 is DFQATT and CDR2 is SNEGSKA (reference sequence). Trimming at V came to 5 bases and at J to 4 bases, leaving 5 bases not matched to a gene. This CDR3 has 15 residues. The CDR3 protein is CSAGDRGRSTGELFF. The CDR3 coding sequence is TGCAGTGCTGGGGACAGGGGGCGCAGCACCGGGGAGCTGTTTTTT.

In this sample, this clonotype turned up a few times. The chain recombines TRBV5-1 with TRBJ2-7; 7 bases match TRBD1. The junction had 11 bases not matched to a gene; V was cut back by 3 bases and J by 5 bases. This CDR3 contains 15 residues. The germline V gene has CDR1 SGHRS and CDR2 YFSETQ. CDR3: CASSWEGTVRHEQYF. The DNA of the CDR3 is TGCGCCAGCAGCTGGGAAGGGACAGTTCGCCACGAGCAGTACTTC. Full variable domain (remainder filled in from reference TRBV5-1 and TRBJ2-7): KAGVTQTPRYLIKTRGQQVTLSCSPISGHRSVSWYQQTPGQGLQFLFEYFSETQRNKGNFPGRFSGRQFSNSRSEMNVSTLELGDSALYLCASSWEGTVRHEQYFGPGTRLTVT.

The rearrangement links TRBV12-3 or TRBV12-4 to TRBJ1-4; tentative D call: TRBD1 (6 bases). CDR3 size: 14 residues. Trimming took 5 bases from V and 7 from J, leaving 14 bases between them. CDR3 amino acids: CASSQQGEFEKLFF. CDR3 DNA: TGTGCCAGCAGTCAACAGGGCGAGTTTGAAAAACTGTTTTTT.

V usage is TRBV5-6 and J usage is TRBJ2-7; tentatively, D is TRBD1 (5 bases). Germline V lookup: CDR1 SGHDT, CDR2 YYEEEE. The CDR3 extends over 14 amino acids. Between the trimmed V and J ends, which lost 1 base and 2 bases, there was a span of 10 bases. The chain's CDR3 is CASSLRQGAYEQYF. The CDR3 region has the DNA TGTGCCAGCAGCTTGCGGCAGGGTGCCTACGAGCAGTACTTC.